This section outlines one TCR beta chain sequence together with its context. The data originate from a study of shared clonotypes between healthy human individuals. V was pared by 2 bases and J by 0 bases, with 9 bases between. Germline loops: CDR1 MDHEN, CDR2 SYDVKM. The CDR3 runs to 15 residues. Here immunoSEQ multiplex PCR was the method, and the copy in TCRdb shows in-frame clones only, minus some. The sample contains tens of thousands of clones, about 61% of which appear only once. The specimen was memory CD8+ T cells sorted from blood. As to subset: CD45RO+ cells pooled with CCR7-negative TemRA cells. This clonotype was obtained from a man between 25 and 39 years old in good health. The chain combines TRBV28 with TRBJ2-3; D is possibly TRBD2 (5 bases). The CDR3 sequence: CASSLKAASTDTQYF. CDR3 DNA sequence: TGTGCCAGCAGTTTAAAAGCGGCCAGCACAGATACGCAGTATTTT.